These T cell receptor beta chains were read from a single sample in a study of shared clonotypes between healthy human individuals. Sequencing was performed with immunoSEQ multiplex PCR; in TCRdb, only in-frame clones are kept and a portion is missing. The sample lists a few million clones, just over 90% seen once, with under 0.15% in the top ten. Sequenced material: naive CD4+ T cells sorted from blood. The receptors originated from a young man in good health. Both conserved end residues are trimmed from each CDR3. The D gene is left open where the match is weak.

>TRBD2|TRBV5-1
ANHPGLAGDSSYNEQF
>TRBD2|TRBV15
ATSRTPLAGGSYEQY
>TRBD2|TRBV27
ASRGLAASSYNEQF
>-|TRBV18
ASSQGQGADTQY
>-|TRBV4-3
ASSPHRAGDYEQY
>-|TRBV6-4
ASSLDGGRLQY
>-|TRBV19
ASSIISGQLLGNQPQH
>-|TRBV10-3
AISDGGFETQY
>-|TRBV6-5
ASSTPSSTGELF
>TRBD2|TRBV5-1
ASSLAGRGETQY
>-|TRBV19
ASSIDVARAQPQH
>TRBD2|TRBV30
AWSWGLANEQF
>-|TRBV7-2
ASSHNGISEEAF
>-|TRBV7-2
ASSFPGGVGPEQF
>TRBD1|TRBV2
ASSDETGTGFAF
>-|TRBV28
ASSLSASEQY
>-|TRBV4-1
ASSQEPPVGTNEKLF
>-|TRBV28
ASGGKRSGNTIY
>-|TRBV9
ASSVGIQETQY
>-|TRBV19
ASSTDPRGRRGEAF
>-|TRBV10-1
ASSDGGYNSPLH
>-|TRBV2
ASRSQEVFSGNTIY